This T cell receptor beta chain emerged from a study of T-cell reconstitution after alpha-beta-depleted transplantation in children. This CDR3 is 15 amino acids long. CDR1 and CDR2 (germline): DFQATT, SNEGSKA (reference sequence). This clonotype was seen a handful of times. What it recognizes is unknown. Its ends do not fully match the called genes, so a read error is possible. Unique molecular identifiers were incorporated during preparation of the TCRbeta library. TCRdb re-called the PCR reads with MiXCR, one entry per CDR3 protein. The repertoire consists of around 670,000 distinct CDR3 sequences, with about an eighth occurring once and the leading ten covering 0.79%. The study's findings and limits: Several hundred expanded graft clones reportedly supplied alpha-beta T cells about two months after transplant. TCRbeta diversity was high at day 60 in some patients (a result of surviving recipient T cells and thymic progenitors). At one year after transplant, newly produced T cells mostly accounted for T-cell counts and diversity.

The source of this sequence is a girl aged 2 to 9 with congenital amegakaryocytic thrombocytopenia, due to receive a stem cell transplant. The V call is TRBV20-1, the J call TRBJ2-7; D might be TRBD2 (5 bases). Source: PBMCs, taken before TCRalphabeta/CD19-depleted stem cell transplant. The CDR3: CCARDGRVSSYEQYF. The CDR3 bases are TGCTGTGCTAGGGATGGGCGGGTTAGCTCCTACGAGCAGTACTTC.